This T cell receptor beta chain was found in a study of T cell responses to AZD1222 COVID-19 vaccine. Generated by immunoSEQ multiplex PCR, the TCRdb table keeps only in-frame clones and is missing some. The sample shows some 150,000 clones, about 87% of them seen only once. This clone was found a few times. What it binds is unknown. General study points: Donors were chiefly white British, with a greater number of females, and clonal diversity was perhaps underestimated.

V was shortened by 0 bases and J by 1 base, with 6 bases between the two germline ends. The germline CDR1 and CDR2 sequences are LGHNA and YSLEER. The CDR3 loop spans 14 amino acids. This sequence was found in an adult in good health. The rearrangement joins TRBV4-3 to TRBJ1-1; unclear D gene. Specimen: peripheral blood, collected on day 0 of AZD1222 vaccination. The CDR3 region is CASSQDLGNTEAFF. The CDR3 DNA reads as TGCGCCAGCAGCCAAGATTTAGGGAACACTGAAGCTTTCTTT.